Listed here is a single TCR beta chain. The table came from immunoSEQ multiplex PCR; TCRdb's copy has only in-frame clones and leaves some out. There are almost 300,000 clones in the sample; roughly 86% occur only once, and about 1.2% lies in the top ten. This sample is part of a study of blood T cell repertoires in COVID-19. There are 14 residues in the CDR3. The TCR originated in a man in his 70s with acute or convalescent COVID-19. Specimen: peripheral blood. This chain links TRBV21-1 with TRBJ2-7; the D segment call TRBD1 is taken from the table without a DNA check. TRBV21-1 is a pseudogene locus. The CDR3 loop reads CASSKDAGPYEQYF. DNA for the CDR3: TGTGCCAGCAGCAAAGATGCAGGCCCCTACGAGCAGTACTTC.